This TCR beta chain was sequenced for a study of CD8 T cells in ankylosing spondylitis. General study findings and limits: CD8+ by phenotype, disease-linked clones were relatively rare in peripheral blood. A TCR beta motif of about eight highly homologous variants seemed to mark ankylosing spondylitis blood.

The trim removed 4 bases at V and 6 bases at J, leaving 8 bases unmatched. The CDR3 runs to 16 residues. The germline V gene encodes CDR1 LGHDT and CDR2 YNNKEL (reference sequence). This clonotype was picked up many times. Its antigen remains unidentified. TCRdb called the 5' RACE reads again in MiXCR, with one record for every CDR3 protein. This sample has approximately 440,000 distinct CDR3 sequences, with more than 15% found just once. The rearrangement uses TRBV3-1 and TRBJ2-1; 11 bases align to TRBD2. The specimen was blood, either unsorted or a sorted T cell fraction (not recorded which). The receptor comes from a male donor with ankylosing spondylitis. Here the CDR3 DNA reads TGTGCCAGCAGCCTGTCCGGGACTAGCGGATCCAATGAGCAGTTCTTC. Amino acids: CASSLSGTSGSNEQFF.